This TCR beta chain was retrieved from a study of blood T cells in healthy people across ages. Findings and limits, study-wide: Diversity of TCR beta per million T cells declined in a roughly linear way with age.

As concerns this clonotype: Its specificity is unknown.

The CDR3 consists of 18 residues. The V gene end was trimmed by 6 bases and the J gene end by 5 bases; junction bases not matched to a gene: 18. CDR1 is SGHRS, CDR2 YFSETQ, per germline. It was with a sample-barcoded 5' primer and a J-beta primer mix that a second PCR of roughly 7 to 12 cycles was run. TCRdb ran MiXCR on the 5' RACE reads and lists one entry per CDR3 protein. The sample has about 800,000 distinct CDR3 sequences, 20% to 25% seen once. A minimum of 5.5 micrograms of total RNA was extracted per sample. Another study also made use of these data, one on T cells of mothers and their children. That source notes: Slightly higher but non-significant overlap marked related mother-child pairs versus unrelated pairs.

This chain links TRBV5-1 with TRBJ1-4; 8 bases agree with TRBD1. The TCR comes from a boy aged 5-17 years in good health. Input material: blood. CDR3 sequence reads: CASTRTDRVKGKNEKLFF. CDR3 DNA sequence: TGCGCCAGCACCCGAACGGACAGGGTGAAAGGAAAGAATGAAAAACTGTTTTTT.